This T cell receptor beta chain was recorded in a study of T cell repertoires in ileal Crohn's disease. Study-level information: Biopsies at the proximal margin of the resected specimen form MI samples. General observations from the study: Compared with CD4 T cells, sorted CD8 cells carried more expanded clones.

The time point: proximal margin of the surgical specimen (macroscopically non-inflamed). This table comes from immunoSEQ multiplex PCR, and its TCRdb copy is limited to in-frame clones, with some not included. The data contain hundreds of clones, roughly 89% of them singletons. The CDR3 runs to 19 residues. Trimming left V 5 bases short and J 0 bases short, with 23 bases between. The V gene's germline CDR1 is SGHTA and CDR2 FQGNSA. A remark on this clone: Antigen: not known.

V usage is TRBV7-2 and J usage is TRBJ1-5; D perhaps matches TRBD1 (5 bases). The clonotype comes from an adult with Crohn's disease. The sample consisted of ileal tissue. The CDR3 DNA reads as TGTGCCAGCAGCGCCACGAAGGGGAGGGCTATATATAGCAATCAGCCCCAGCATTTT. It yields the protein CASSATKGRAIYSNQPQHF.